There are a few counts of the clone carrying this T cell receptor beta chain. Its antigen is not known. Genes here carry mouse names. Read data end 1 residue before the CDR3 end; the end is taken from the germline J gene. Time point given: mouse harvest day 14 after allogeneic transplant. The graft held 10^6 splenic CD5+ T cells and 10^7 T-cell-depleted bone marrow cells. Mice had MHC-mismatched B6 into BALB/c GVHD, sampled day 7 or 14. These data belong to a study of tissue T cells after allogeneic stem cell transplantation. The CDR3 has 13 residues. V lost 3 bases and J lost 2, with 6 bases in between. CDR1 is KGHPV, CDR2 FQNQEV, per germline (reference sequence). Study results and caveats: Only a limited share of tissue TCRs appeared in blood or spleen. Within patients, tissue anatomy strongly shaped TCR repertoire composition.

Assay used: immunoSEQ multiplex PCR; TCRdb lists only in-frame clones, some missing. The data show several thousand clones, around 50% seen once. This receptor was identified in a female BALB/c mouse given C57BL/6 T cells with graft-versus-host disease after an allogeneic hematopoietic cell transplant. What was sequenced was gut tissue. V is TRBV26 and J is TRBJ2-5; a weak D match, TRBD1 (5 bases). CDR3 loop: CASSLDSQDTQYF. Partial CDR3 DNA: TGTGCCAGCAGTCTCGACAGCCAAGACACCCAGTAC.